This T cell receptor beta chain came from a study of CD8 T cells in ankylosing spondylitis. Between the trimmed V and J ends, which lost 0 bases and 3 bases, there was a span of 8 bases. Germline CDR1 is MNHEY and CDR2 is SVGAGI. The CDR3 is made up of 14 amino acids. This clonotype was found once. The antigen is not known. Regarding the study as a whole: In ankylosing spondylitis blood, a motif of roughly 8 highly homologous TCR beta variants appeared characteristic. The clones that were linked to disease were reported to be significantly enriched in matched synovial fluid samples from ankylosing spondylitis patients.

TCRdb itself ran the 5' RACE reads through MiXCR, one entry per CDR3 protein. Of about 220,000 distinct CDR3 sequences in the sample, 15% to 20% were seen once. The sample was blood, either unsorted or a sorted T cell fraction (not recorded which). This receptor was identified in a male donor with ankylosing spondylitis. The genes are TRBV6-5 and TRBJ1-2; D not certain. The CDR3 DNA reads TGTGCCAGCAGTTACTCGATGGCCGACTATGGCTACACCTTC. Protein product: CASSYSMADYGYTF.